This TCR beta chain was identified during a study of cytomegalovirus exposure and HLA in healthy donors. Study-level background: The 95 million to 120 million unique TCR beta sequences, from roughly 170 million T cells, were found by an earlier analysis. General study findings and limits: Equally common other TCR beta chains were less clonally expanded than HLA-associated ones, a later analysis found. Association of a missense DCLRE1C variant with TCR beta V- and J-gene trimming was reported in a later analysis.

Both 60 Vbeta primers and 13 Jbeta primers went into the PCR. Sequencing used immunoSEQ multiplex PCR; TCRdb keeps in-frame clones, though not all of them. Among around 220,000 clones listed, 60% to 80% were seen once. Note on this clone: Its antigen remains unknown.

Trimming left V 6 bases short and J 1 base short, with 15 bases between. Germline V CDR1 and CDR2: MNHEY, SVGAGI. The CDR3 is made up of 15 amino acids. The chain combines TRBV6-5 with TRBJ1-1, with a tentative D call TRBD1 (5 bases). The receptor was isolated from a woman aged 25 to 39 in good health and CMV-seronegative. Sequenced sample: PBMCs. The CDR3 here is CASRTDPSRNTEAFF. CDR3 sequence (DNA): TGTGCCAGCAGGACAGATCCCTCGAGGAACACTGAAGCTTTCTTT.